This TCR beta chain came from a study of blood T cell repertoires in COVID-19. Study at large: Donors in the United States, Italy and Spain gave samples during acute or convalescent COVID-19.

TCRdb keeps only in-frame clones here, not all; method: immunoSEQ multiplex PCR. This sample has some 130,000 clones, with roughly 71% found just once. Looked up from germline, CDR1 is SGHTA and CDR2 is FQGNSA. The CDR3 covers 14 residues. V was clipped by 4 bases and J by 8 bases; unmatched bases: 9. Source material: peripheral blood. This rearrangement joins TRBV7-2 to TRBJ2-3; 7 bases fit TRBD1. This sequence originates from a man older than 75 with acute or convalescent COVID-19. The CDR3 is CASSSGQPRGTQYF. Written as DNA, the CDR3 is TGTGCCAGCAGCTCGGGACAGCCCCGGGGTACGCAGTATTTT.